The 27 T cell receptor beta chains presented below share a single source sample, sequenced in a study of T-cell memory formation after mild COVID-19. TCRdb passed the 5' RACE reads through MiXCR, listing each CDR3 protein once. The sample yields hundreds of thousands of distinct CDR3 sequences, roughly 20% seen once. The sample taken for sequencing was PBMCs or a T cell subset sorted from them (not recorded which). These receptors were taken from an adult woman who had mild COVID-19 (a few samples of this study predate the infection). Cell type and time point are not known.

The chain recombines TRBV7-8 with TRBJ2-7; the match to TRBD1 covers 9 bases. This CDR3 is 16 amino acids long. Germline trimming cut 0 bases from V and 6 bases from J; bases unmatched to any gene: 9. Germline V lookup: CDR1 SGHVS, CDR2 FQNEAQ. CDR3 nucleotides: TGTGCCAGCAGCTTAGCGCTTGGGACAGGGTTGGCCGAGCAGTACTTC. Residues: CASSLALGTGLAEQYF.

V is TRBV28 and J is TRBJ2-5, with D unresolved. CDR3 length: 15 residues. The germline V gene encodes CDR1 MDHEN and CDR2 SYDVKM. The V end lost 5 bases, the J end lost 3 bases, and 16 bases lay between the germline ends. CDR3 in DNA: TGTGCCAGCAGTGACCCGGGTGTCACTAAAGAGACCCAGTACTTC. It translates to CASSDPGVTKETQYF. The full variable domain, its missing parts supplied by reference TRBV28 and TRBJ2-5, is DVKVTQSSRYLVKRTGEKVFLECVQDMDHENMFWYRQDPGLGLRLIYFSYDVKMKEKGDIPEGYSVSREKKERFSLILESASTNQTSMYLCASSDPGVTKETQYFGPGTRLLVL.

A few counts support this clonotype. The rearrangement links TRBV7-9 to TRBJ2-7; D might be TRBD1 (6 bases). With 5 bases removed from V and 3 bases from J, the gap between germline ends came to 11 bases. The length of the CDR3 is 13 residues. Germline V gene data show CDR1 as SEHNR and CDR2 as FQNEAQ (reference sequence). As DNA, the CDR3 is TGTGCCAGCAGCCGGCCAGGGGACTACGAGCAGTACTTC. This encodes CASSRPGDYEQYF.

This clonotype turned up a few times. This rearrangement joins TRBV27 to TRBJ2-3; D possibly corresponds to TRBD2 (6 bases). V lost 6 bases and J lost 2, with 21 bases in between. CDR3 size: 17 residues. Looked up from germline, CDR1 is MNHEY and CDR2 is SMNVEV (reference sequence). CDR3 DNA sequence: TGTGCCAGCAGCCCGTGGGGCCCAGCGGGTTCCACAGATACGCAGTATTTT. Residues: CASSPWGPAGSTDTQYF.

The chain combines TRBV18 with TRBJ2-1; 12 bases are shared with TRBD2. The V segment lost 4 bases and the J segment 7 bases; nucleotides outside the gene matches: 8. Germline CDR1 is KGHSH and CDR2 is LQKENI. The CDR3 runs 16 residues. CDR3 region: CASSLLTSGSQNEQFF. In DNA form, the CDR3 reads TGTGCCAGCTCACTACTGACTAGCGGGAGTCAAAATGAGCAGTTCTTC.

This clonotype was picked up a small number of times. The rearrangement joins TRBV20-1 to TRBJ1-1, with D unresolved. The length of the CDR3 is 13 residues. From germline, CDR1 is DFQATT and CDR2 SNEGSKA (reference sequence). V was clipped by 5 bases and J by 0 bases, with 10 bases between them. The CDR3 sequence is CSAPLDLNTEAFF. DNA of the CDR3: TGCAGTGCTCCACTTGACCTGAACACTGAAGCTTTCTTT.

DNA for the CDR3: TGTGCCACTTCGGGGGCTCCGGAGACCCAGTACTTC. Protein sequence: CATSGAPETQYF. The chain has TRBV19 and TRBJ2-5; D may be TRBD1 or TRBD2 (6 bases each). Trimming took off 10 bases at V and 5 bases at J, with 14 bases between the two ends. The CDR3 consists of 12 residues. Germline V gene data show CDR1 as LNHDA and CDR2 as SQIVND (reference sequence).

This clonotype was counted a single time. The gene calls are TRBV20-1 and TRBJ2-5, with 8 bases fitting TRBD1. From germline, CDR1 is DFQATT and CDR2 SNEGSKA (reference sequence). The CDR3 length is 14 residues. V was pared by 5 bases and J by 4 bases, with 9 bases of the junction left unmatched. The CDR3 DNA reads TGCAGTGCTTCCAGGACAGGGCTAGGAGAGACCCAGTACTTC. This sequence encodes CSASRTGLGETQYF.

The J gene is TRBJ1-3, the V gene TRBV7-3; 9 nucleotides align to TRBD1. This CDR3 has 14 amino acids. The germline V gene encodes CDR1 SGHTA and CDR2 FQGTGA. V shed 5 bases, J shed 11 bases, and the junction held 10 bases outside the gene matches. The CDR3 spells CASSTTPGQGAIYF. The CDR3 DNA is TGTGCCAGCAGCACCACCCCGGGACAGGGAGCCATATATTTT.

This clonotype was picked up a small number of times. The V gene is TRBV7-2, the J gene TRBJ1-5; D not certain. The length of the CDR3 is 17 residues. CDR1 is SGHTA and CDR2 is FQGNSA in the germline V gene. V was clipped by 1 base and J by 1 base, with 14 bases between them. CDR3 coding DNA: TGTGCCAGCAGCTTAGAATTAACCGGACGGAGCAATCAGCCCCAGCATTTT. This encodes CASSLELTGRSNQPQHF.

This chain connects TRBV3-1 to TRBJ1-2; D not resolved. V gave up 4 bases and J gave up 7 bases, with 13 bases separating them. Germline V lookup: CDR1 LGHDT, CDR2 YNNKEL (reference sequence). The CDR3 is 13 amino acids. This CDR3 reads CASSLSRGGGYTF. DNA of the CDR3: TGTGCCAGCAGCCTCTCGCGGGGAGGTGGCTACACCTTC.

CDR3 DNA sequence: TGTGCCAGCGGAGACCTACCCTATGGCTACACCTTC. This sequence encodes CASGDLPYGYTF. The rearrangement links TRBV6-5 to TRBJ1-2, with D hard to call. The V end was cut by 8 bases, the J end by 4 bases, with 11 bases between. CDR1 and CDR2 from the germline V gene are MNHEY and SVGAGI. The CDR3 totals 12 residues.

The rearrangement links TRBV24-1 to TRBJ2-7; the match to TRBD1 covers 7 bases. The length of the CDR3 is 13 residues. Per germline, CDR1 KGHDR and CDR2 SFDVKD. Trimming at V came to 4 bases and at J to 5 bases, leaving 4 bases not matched to a gene. This chain's CDR3 is CATSDPQGNEQYF. The CDR3 DNA reads TGTGCCACCAGTGACCCACAGGGGAACGAGCAGTACTTC.

This clonotype was seen a handful of times. The chain links TRBV24-1 to TRBJ2-3; D possibly corresponds to TRBD2 (6 bases). Germline V gene data show CDR1 as KGHDR and CDR2 as SFDVKD. The CDR3 totals 13 residues. Trimming shortened V by 9 bases and J by 4 bases, and 13 bases separated the two germline ends. CDR3 in DNA: TGTGCCACCTCAGTCGGGGGAGCAGATACGCAGTATTTT. Its protein product is CATSVGGADTQYF.

This clonotype was detected only a few times. The chain uses TRBV12-3 or TRBV12-4 and TRBJ2-1; D is undetermined. This CDR3 has 11 residues. V was cut by 5 bases and J by 6 bases, with 5 bases left in between. This CDR3 is CASSVINEQFF. Here the CDR3 DNA reads TGTGCCAGCAGTGTTATCAATGAGCAGTTCTTC.

The CDR3 is CAVDTSGLAEFF. The CDR3 DNA follows: TGTGCCGTAGATACTAGCGGCCTAGCGGAGTTCTTC. The chain recombines TRBV30 with TRBJ2-1; TRBD2 matches 8 bases. The length of the CDR3 is 12 residues. The germline V gene encodes CDR1 GTSNPN and CDR2 SVGIG (reference sequence). After removal of 8 bases from V and 14 bases from J, the junction contained 14 bases not matched to a gene.

This clonotype was counted between two and nine times. This chain connects TRBV6-2 or TRBV6-3 to TRBJ1-5; no reliable D call. The CDR3 is 15 residues long. The V gene lost 4 bases and the J gene lost 8 bases, with 18 bases spanning the gap. Germline CDR1 reads MNHEY; CDR2 reads SVGEGT. The CDR3: CASSSVVGGIKPQHF. The CDR3 nucleotides read TGTGCCAGCAGTTCAGTGGTTGGAGGGATTAAGCCCCAGCATTTT.

The gene calls are TRBV4-1 and TRBJ2-7; 9 nucleotides line up with TRBD1. The CDR3 covers 14 residues. The germline gives CDR1 MGHRA, CDR2 YSYEKL. V lost 4 bases and J lost 3; bases outside the gene matches: 4. The CDR3 DNA reads TGCGCCAGCAGCCGCGACAGGGGGGACTACGAGCAGTACTTC. This encodes CASSRDRGDYEQYF.

The gene calls are TRBV12-3 or TRBV12-4 and TRBJ2-5; 10 bases line up with TRBD1. J lost 3 bases, V lost 4 bases, and 2 bases had no gene match. The CDR3 consists of 14 residues. The CDR3 nucleotides read TGTGCCAGCAGTTCGGACAGGGGGGAAGAGACCCAGTACTTC. Translating it yields CASSSDRGEETQYF.

This sequence joins TRBV14 and TRBJ1-1; the D gene is possibly TRBD1 (6 bases). The CDR3 runs 12 residues. CDR1 SGHDN and CDR2 FVKESK come from the germline V gene. V was cut by 4 bases and J by 7 bases, with 10 bases left in between. The CDR3 loop reads CASSRGQIEAFF. CDR3 coding DNA: TGTGCCAGCAGCCGCGGACAGATTGAAGCTTTCTTT.

This chain joins TRBV20-1 and TRBJ1-4; TRBD1 matches at 7 bases. This CDR3 region has 14 residues. The germline CDR1 and CDR2 sequences are DFQATT and SNEGSKA (reference sequence). Trimming removed 6 bases from V and 4 bases from J; junction bases left unmatched: 8. The CDR3 protein is CSAPRDSSNEKLFF. CDR3 coding DNA: TGCAGTGCGCCGAGGGACAGTAGTAATGAAAAACTGTTTTTT.

This clonotype was picked up a small number of times. Germline and junction disagree at one end, which may indicate a read error. This chain links TRBV7-6 with TRBJ2-1, with TRBD2 matching over 12 bases. Germline V gene sequence: CDR1 SGHVS, CDR2 FNYEAQ. The CDR3 totals 15 residues. The chain's CDR3 is CASSIASGGDGEQFF. In nucleotides, the CDR3 is TGTGCCAGCAGCATAGCTAGCGGGGGGGACGGTGAGCAGTTCTTC.

This clonotype was counted a few times. The chain recombines TRBV13 with TRBJ2-7; D possibly corresponds to TRBD2 (5 bases). This CDR3 region has 15 residues. Looked up from germline, CDR1 is PRHDT and CDR2 is FYEKMQ (reference sequence). The V end was cut by 0 bases, the J end by 2 bases, with 11 bases between. The CDR3 DNA sequence: TGTGCCAGCAGCTTAGGAGAACAGAGGGCCTACGAGCAGTACTTC. Translating gives CASSLGEQRAYEQYF. Using reference TRBV13 and TRBJ2-7 for the parts outside the CDR3, the full variable domain is AAGVIQSPRHLIKEKRETATLKCYPIPRHDTVYWYQQGPGQDPQFLISFYEKMQSDKGSIPDRFSAQQFSDYHSELNMSSLELGDSALYFCASSLGEQRAYEQYFGPGTRLTVT.

This chain joins TRBV27 and TRBJ1-6; D not resolved. This CDR3 has 15 amino acids. Germline V lookup: CDR1 MNHEY, CDR2 SMNVEV (reference sequence). Trimming cost V 2 bases and J 8 bases, with 13 bases left between them. CDR3 nucleotides: TGTGCCAGCAGTTTAGTCGGCCCAACCGATTCACCCCTCCACTTT. It translates to CASSLVGPTDSPLHF.

This clonotype was found a few times. The rearrangement joins TRBV27 to TRBJ2-5; 8 bases fit TRBD1. The CDR3 totals 15 residues. Germline V gene sequence: CDR1 MNHEY, CDR2 SMNVEV (reference sequence). The ends lost 6 bases at V and 0 bases at J; junction bases unmatched: 6. The CDR3 here is CASSRQGYYQETQYF. CDR3 in DNA: TGTGCCAGCAGCCGACAGGGGTACTACCAAGAGACCCAGTACTTC.

The CDR3 protein is CAISGPEERELVNEQFF. The CDR3 DNA reads as TGTGCCATCAGTGGGCCGGAAGAGCGGGAGTTAGTTAATGAGCAGTTCTTC. This chain joins TRBV10-3 and TRBJ2-1; TRBD2 matches 8 bases. The CDR3 runs 17 residues. From germline, CDR1 is ENHRY and CDR2 SYGVKD. The V and J ends lost 4 bases and 7 bases, in that order; junction bases with no gene match: 15.

The chain recombines TRBV24-1 with TRBJ2-5; 8 nucleotides match TRBD1. CDR3 length equals 16 residues. Germline V gene data show CDR1 as KGHDR and CDR2 as SFDVKD. Trimming took 4 bases from V and 5 from J; bases not matched to a gene: 11. CDR3 nucleotides: TGTGCCACCAGTGAGCTAGGACAGGGACGGAGCGAGACCCAGTACTTC. Translating gives CATSELGQGRSETQYF.